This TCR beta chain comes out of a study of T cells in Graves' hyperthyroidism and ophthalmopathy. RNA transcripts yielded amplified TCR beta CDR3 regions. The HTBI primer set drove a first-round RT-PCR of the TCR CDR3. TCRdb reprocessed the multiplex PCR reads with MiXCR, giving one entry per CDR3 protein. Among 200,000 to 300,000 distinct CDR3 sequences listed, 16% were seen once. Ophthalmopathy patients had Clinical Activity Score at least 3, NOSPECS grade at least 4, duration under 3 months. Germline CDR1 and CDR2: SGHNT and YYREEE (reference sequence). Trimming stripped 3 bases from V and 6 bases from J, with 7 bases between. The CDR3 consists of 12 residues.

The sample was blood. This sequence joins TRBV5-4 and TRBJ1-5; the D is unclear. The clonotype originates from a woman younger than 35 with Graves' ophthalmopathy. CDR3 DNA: TGTGCCAGCAGCTCGAGGCTTCAGCCCCAGCATTTT. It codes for CASSSRLQPQHF.